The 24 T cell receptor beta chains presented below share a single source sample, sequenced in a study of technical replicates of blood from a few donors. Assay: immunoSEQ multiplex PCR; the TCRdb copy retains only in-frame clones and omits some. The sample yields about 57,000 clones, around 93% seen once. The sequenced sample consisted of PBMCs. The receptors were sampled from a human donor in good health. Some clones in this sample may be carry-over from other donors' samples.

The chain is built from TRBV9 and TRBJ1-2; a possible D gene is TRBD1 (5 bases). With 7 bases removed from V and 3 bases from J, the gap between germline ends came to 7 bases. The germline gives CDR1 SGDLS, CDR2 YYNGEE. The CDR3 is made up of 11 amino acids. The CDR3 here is CASGHDYGYTF. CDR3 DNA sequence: TGTGCCAGCGGACATGACTATGGCTACACCTTC. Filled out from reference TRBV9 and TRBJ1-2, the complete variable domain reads DSGVTQTPKHLITATGQRVTLRCSPRSGDLSVYWYQQSLDQGLQFLIQYYNGEERAKGNILERFSAQQFPDLHSELNLSSLELGDSALYFCASGHDYGYTFGSGTRLTVV.

In nucleotides, the CDR3 is TGCGCCAGCAGCTTGGTCCGGGGCGAGCAGTACTTC. It encodes CASSLVRGEQYF. The rearrangement joins TRBV5-1 to TRBJ2-7; the D gene is possibly TRBD2 (5 bases). This CDR3 spans 12 amino acids. Germline CDR1 is SGHRS and CDR2 is YFSETQ. Trimming took off 0 bases at V and 6 bases at J, with 7 bases between the two ends.

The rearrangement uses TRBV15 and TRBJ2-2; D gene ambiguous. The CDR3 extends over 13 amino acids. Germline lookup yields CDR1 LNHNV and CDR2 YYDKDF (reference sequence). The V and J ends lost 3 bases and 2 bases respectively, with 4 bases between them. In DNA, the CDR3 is TGTGCCACCAGCAGTCGTAACACCGGGGAGCTGTTTTTT. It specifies CATSSRNTGELFF.

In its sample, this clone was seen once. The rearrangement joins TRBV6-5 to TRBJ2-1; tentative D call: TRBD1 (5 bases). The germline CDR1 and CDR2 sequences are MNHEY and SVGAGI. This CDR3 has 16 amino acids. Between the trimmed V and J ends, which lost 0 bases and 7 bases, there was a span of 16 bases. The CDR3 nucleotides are TGTGCCAGCAGTTACTCGTGGGGCAGGTTGGAAAATGAGCAGTTCTTC. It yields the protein CASSYSWGRLENEQFF.

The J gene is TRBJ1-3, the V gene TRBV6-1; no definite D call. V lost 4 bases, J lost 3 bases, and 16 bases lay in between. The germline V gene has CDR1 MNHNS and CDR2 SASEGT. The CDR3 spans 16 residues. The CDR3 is CASSGGEPGNGNTIYF. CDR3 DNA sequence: TGTGCCAGCAGTGGCGGCGAGCCGGGGAATGGAAACACCATATATTTT.

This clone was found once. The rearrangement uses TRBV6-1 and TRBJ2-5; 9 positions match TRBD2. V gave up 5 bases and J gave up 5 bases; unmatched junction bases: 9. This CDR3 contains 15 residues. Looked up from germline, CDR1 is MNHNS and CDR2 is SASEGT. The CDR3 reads CASSSSGGPGETQYF. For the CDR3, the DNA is TGTGCCAGCAGTTCCAGCGGGGGGCCGGGGGAGACCCAGTACTTC.

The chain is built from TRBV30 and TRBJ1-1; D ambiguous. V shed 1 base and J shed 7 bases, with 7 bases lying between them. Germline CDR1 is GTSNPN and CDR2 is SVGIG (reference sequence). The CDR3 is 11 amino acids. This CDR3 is CAWSDTLEAFF. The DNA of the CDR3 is TGTGCCTGGAGTGACACCCTTGAAGCTTTCTTT. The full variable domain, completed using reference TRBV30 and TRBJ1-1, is SQTIHQWPATLVQPVGSPLSLECTVEGTSNPNLYWYRQAAGRGLQLLFYSVGIGQISSEVPQNLSASRPQDRQFILSSKKLLLSDSGFYLCAWSDTLEAFFGQGTRLTVV.

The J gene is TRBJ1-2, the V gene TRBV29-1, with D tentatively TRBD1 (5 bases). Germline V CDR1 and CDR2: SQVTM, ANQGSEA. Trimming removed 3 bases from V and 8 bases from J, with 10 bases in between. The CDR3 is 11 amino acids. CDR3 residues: CSVDWGSGYTF. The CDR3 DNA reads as TGCAGCGTTGACTGGGGCTCCGGCTACACCTTC.

The CDR3 loop reads CASSSSRQGGEQYF. The CDR3 DNA follows: TGTGCCAGCAGCTCCTCACGACAGGGGGGCGAGCAGTACTTC. V usage is TRBV7-8 and J usage is TRBJ2-7, with 9 bases identical to TRBD1. This CDR3 contains 14 residues. The germline gives CDR1 SGHVS, CDR2 FQNEAQ. V lost 4 bases, J lost 6 bases, and 7 bases stayed unmatched.

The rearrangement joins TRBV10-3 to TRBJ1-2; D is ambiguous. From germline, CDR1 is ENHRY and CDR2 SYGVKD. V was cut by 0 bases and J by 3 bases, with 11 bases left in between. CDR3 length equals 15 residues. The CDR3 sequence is CAISESTGRDYGYTF. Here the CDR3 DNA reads TGTGCCATCAGTGAGTCGACGGGGAGAGACTATGGCTACACCTTC.

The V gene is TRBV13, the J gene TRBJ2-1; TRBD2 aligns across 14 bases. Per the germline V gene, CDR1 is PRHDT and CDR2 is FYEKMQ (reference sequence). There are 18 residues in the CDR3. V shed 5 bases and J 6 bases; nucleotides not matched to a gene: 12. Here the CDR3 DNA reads TGTGCCAGCAGCCCTCCTACCGGGACTAGCGGGAGCCGCAATGAGCAGTTCTTC. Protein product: CASSPPTGTSGSRNEQFF.

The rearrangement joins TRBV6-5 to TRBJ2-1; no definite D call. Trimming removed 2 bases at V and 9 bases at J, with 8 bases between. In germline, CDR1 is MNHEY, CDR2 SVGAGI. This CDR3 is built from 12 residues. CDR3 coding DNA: TGTGCCAGCAGTTACGGCTCGGGTGAGCAGTTCTTC. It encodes CASSYGSGEQFF.

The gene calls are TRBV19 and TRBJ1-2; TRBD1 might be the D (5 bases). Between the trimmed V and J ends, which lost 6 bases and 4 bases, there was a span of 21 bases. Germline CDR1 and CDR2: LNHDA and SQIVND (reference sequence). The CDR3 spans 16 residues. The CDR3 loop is CASSPVGGDVSYGYTF. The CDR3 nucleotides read TGTGCCAGTAGCCCCGTCGGAGGGGACGTGTCCTATGGCTACACCTTC.

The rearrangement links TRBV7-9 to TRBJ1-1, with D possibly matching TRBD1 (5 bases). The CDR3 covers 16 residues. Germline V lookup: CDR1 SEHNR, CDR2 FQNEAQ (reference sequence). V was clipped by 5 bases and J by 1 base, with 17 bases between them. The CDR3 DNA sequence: TGTGCCAGCAGCGCCCAGACGGGACTGACGAACACTGAAGCTTTCTTT. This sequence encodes CASSAQTGLTNTEAFF.

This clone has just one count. The CDR3 loop reads CASSATISGLYEQYF. CDR3 bases: TGTGCCAGCAGTGCCACAATTAGCGGGCTCTACGAGCAGTACTTC. V usage is TRBV6-1 and J usage is TRBJ2-7, with 7 bases identical to TRBD2. Trimming cost V 4 bases and J 3 bases; bases outside gene matches: 9. This CDR3 is 15 amino acids long. Germline V gives CDR1 MNHNS, CDR2 SASEGT.

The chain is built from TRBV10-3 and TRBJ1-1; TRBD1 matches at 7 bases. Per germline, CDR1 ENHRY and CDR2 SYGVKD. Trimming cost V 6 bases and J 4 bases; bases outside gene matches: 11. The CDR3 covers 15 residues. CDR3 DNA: TGTGCCATCAGCCTTCAGACAGGGTGGGCCACTGAAGCTTTCTTT. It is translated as CAISLQTGWATEAFF.

The CDR3 coding sequence is TGTGCCATCAGAAGGACAGGGGCTAACACTGAAGCTTTCTTT. Protein sequence: CAIRRTGANTEAFF. The rearrangement links TRBV10-3 to TRBJ1-1, with TRBD1 matching over 9 bases. Germline V CDR1 and CDR2: ENHRY, SYGVKD. J was trimmed by 2 bases and V by 6 bases; bases with no gene match: 4. The CDR3 length is 14 residues.

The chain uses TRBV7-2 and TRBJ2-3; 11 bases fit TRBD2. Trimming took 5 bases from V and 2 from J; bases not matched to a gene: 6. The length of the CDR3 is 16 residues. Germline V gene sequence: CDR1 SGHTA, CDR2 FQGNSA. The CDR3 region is CASSLRLAGPTDTQYF. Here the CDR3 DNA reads TGTGCCAGCAGCCTGAGACTAGCGGGGCCCACAGATACGCAGTATTTT. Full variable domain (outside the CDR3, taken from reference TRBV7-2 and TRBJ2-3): GAGVSQSPSNKVTEKGKDVELRCDPISGHTALYWYRQSLGQGLEFLIYFQGNSAPDKSGLPSDRFSAERTGGSVSTLTIQRTQQEDSAVYLCASSLRLAGPTDTQYFGPGTRLTVL.

The CDR3 DNA follows: TGTGCCAGCTCACTAGGGACAGGGGGTCCCGCAGATACGCAGTATTTT. Protein: CASSLGTGGPADTQYF. The rearrangement joins TRBV18 to TRBJ2-3, with 11 bases lining up with TRBD1. Trimming at V came to 4 bases and at J to 4 bases, leaving 7 bases not matched to a gene. Germline CDR1 is KGHSH and CDR2 is LQKENI. The length of the CDR3 is 16 residues.

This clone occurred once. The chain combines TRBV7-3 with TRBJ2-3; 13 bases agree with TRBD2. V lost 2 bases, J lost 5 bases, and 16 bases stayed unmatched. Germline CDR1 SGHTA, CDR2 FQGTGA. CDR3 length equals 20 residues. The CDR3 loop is CASSLGGPGLAGPRGDTQYF. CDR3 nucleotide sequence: TGTGCCAGCAGCTTAGGAGGGCCGGGACTAGCGGGACCAAGGGGAGATACGCAGTATTTT.

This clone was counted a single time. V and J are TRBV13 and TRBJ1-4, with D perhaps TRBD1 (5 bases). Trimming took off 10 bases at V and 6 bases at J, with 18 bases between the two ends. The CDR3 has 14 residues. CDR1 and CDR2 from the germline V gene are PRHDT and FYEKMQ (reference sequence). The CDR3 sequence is CATGVQGIHEKLFF. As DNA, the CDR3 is TGTGCCACTGGGGTCCAGGGTATCCATGAAAAACTGTTTTTT. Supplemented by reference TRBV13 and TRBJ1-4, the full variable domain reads AAGVIQSPRHLIKEKRETATLKCYPIPRHDTVYWYQQGPGQDPQFLISFYEKMQSDKGSIPDRFSAQQFSDYHSELNMSSLELGDSALYFCATGVQGIHEKLFFGSGTQLSVL.

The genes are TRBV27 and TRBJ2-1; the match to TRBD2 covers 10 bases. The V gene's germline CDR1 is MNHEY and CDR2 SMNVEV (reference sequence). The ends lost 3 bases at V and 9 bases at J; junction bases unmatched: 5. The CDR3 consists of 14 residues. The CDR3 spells CASSLGLAGVEQFF. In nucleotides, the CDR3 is TGTGCCAGCAGTTTGGGTCTAGCGGGAGTTGAGCAGTTCTTC.

CDR3 in DNA: TGTGCCTGGAGTCTGGCAGGGGGAAATGGTCAGCCCCAGCATTTT. It translates to CAWSLAGGNGQPQHF. This chain links TRBV30 with TRBJ1-5; 7 bases fit TRBD1. The CDR3 loop spans 15 amino acids. Trimming removed 2 bases from V and 6 bases from J; junction bases left unmatched: 10. CDR1 and CDR2 from the germline V gene are GTSNPN and SVGIG (reference sequence).

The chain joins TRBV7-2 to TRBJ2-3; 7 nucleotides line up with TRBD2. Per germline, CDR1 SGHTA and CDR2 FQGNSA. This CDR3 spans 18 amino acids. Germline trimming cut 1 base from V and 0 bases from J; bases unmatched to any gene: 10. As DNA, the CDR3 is TGTGCCAGCAGCTTAGGGTTCGGCGGGGGAACTAGCACAGATACGCAGTATTTT. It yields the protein CASSLGFGGGTSTDTQYF. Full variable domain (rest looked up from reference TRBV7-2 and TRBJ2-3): GAGVSQSPSNKVTEKGKDVELRCDPISGHTALYWYRQSLGQGLEFLIYFQGNSAPDKSGLPSDRFSAERTGGSVSTLTIQRTQQEDSAVYLCASSLGFGGGTSTDTQYFGPGTRLTVL.